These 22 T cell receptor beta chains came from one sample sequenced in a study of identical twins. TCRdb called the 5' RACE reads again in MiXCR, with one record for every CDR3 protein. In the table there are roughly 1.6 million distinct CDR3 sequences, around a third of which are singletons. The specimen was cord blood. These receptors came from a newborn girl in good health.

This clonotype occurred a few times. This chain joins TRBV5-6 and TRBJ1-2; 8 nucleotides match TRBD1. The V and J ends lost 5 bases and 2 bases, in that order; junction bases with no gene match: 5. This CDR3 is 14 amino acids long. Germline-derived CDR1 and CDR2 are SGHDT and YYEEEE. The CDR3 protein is CASRFGQGNYGYTF. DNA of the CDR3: TGTGCCAGCAGATTCGGACAGGGAAACTATGGCTACACCTTC.

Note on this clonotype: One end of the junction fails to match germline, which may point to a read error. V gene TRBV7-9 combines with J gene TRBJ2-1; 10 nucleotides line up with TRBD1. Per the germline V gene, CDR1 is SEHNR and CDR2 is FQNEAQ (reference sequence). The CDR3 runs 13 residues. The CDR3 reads CASSPTGGNEQVF. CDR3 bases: TGTGCCAGCAGCCCGACAGGGGGCAATGAGCAGGTCTTC.

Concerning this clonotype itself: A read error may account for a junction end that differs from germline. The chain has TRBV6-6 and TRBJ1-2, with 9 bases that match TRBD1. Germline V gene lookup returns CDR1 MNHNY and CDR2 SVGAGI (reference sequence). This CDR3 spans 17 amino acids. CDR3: CAGSYRDRAIENYGYTF. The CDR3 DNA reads TGTGCCGGCAGTTACCGGGACAGGGCCATTGAAAACTATGGCTACACCTTC.

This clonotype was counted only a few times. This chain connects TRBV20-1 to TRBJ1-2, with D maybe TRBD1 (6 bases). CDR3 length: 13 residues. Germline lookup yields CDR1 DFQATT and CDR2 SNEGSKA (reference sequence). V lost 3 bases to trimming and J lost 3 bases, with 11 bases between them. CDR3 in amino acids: CSARIGGHYGYTF. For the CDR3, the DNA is TGCAGTGCTAGGATAGGGGGACACTATGGCTACACCTTC.

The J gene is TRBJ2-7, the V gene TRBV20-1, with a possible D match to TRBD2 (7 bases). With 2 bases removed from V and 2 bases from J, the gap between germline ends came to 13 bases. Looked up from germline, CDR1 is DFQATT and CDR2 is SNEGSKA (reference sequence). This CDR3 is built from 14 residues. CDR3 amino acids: CSARSGTHTYEQYF. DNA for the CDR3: TGCAGTGCTAGAAGCGGGACACATACCTACGAGCAGTACTTC.

CDR3 sequence reads: CASSQVAQGEVYEQYF. The CDR3 nucleotides read TGTGCCAGCAGCCAAGTCGCACAGGGGGAGGTCTACGAGCAGTACTTC. The rearrangement links TRBV4-2 to TRBJ2-7, with 8 bases lining up with TRBD1. Trimming took 1 base from V and 3 from J; bases not matched to a gene: 8. The CDR3 spans 16 residues. Per the germline V gene, CDR1 is LGHNA and CDR2 is YNFKEQ.

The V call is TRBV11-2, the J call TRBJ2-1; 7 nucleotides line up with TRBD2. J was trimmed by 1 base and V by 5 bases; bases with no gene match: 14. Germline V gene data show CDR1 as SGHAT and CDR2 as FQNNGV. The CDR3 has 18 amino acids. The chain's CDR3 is CASSAPTSRLPSYNEQFF. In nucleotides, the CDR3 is TGTGCCAGCAGCGCCCCGACTAGCAGGCTGCCTTCCTACAATGAGCAGTTCTTC.

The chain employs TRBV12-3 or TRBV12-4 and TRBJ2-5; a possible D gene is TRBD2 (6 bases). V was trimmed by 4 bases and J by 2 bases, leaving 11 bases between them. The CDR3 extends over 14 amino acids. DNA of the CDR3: TGTGCCAGCAGTTCACGGGGGAGTCAAGAGACCCAGTACTTC. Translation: CASSSRGSQETQYF.

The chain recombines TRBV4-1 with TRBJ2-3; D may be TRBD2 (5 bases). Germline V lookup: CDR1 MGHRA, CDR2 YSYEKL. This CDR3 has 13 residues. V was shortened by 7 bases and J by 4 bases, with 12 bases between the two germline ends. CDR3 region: CASTTPRADTQYF. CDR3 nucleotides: TGCGCCAGCACAACGCCGAGGGCAGATACGCAGTATTTT.

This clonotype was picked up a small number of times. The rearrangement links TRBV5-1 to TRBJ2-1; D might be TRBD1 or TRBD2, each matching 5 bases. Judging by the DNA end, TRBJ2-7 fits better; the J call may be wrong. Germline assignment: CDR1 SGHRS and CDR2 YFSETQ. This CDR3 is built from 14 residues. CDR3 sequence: CASNPGPSYNEQYF. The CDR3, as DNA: TGCGCCAGCAACCCGGGACCCTCCTACAATGAGCAGTACTTC.

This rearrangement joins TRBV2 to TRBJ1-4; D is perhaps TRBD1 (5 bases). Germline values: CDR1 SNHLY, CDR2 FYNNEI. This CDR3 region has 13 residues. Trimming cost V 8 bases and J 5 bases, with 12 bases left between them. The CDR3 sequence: CASGGEVNEKLFF. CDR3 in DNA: TGTGCCAGCGGAGGGGAGGTGAATGAAAAACTGTTTTTT.

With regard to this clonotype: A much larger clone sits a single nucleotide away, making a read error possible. CDR3 amino acids: CASSPRTSGWTDTQYF. The DNA of the CDR3 is TGTGCCAGCAGCCCCCGGACTAGCGGGTGGACAGATACGCAGTATTTT. The chain has TRBV3-1 and TRBJ2-3; TRBD2 matches at 11 bases. J was trimmed by 3 bases and V by 4 bases; bases with no gene match: 6. Germline loops: CDR1 LGHDT, CDR2 YNNKEL (reference sequence). CDR3 length equals 16 residues.

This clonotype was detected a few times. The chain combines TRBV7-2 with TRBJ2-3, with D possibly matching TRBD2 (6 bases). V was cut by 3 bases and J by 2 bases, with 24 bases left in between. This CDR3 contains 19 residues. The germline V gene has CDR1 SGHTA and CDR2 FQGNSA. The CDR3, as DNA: TGTGCCAGCAGCTTGTTGACCGCCTGGGTAGCGGAGGCCACAGATACGCAGTATTTT. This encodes CASSLLTAWVAEATDTQYF.

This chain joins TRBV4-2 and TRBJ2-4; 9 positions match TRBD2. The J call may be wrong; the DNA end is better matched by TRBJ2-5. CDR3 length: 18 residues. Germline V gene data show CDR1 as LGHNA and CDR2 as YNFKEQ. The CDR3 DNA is TGTGCCAGCAGCCAAGGGAAAGGCGGGGGGGCCTGCGGTGAGACCCAGTACTTC. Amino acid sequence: CASSQGKGGGACGETQYF.

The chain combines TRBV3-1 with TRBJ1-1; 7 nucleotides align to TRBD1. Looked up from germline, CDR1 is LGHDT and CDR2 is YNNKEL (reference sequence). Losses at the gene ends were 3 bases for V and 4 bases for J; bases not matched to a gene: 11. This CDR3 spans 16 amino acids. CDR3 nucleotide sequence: TGTGCCAGCAGCCAGTCAGTCTGGACAGGCCTCACTGAAGCTTTCTTT. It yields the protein CASSQSVWTGLTEAFF. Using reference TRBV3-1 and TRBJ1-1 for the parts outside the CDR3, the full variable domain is DTAVSQTPKYLVTQMGNDKSIKCEQNLGHDTMYWYKQDSKKFLKIMFSYNNKELIINETVPNRFSPKSPDKAHLNLHINSLELGDSAVYFCASSQSVWTGLTEAFFGQGTRLTVV.

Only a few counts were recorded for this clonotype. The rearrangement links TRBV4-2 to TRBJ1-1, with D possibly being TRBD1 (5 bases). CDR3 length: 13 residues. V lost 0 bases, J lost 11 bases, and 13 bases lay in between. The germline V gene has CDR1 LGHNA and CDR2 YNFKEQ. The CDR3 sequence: CASSQDWGSRAFF. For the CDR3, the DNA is TGTGCCAGCAGCCAAGATTGGGGGAGTCGGGCTTTCTTT.

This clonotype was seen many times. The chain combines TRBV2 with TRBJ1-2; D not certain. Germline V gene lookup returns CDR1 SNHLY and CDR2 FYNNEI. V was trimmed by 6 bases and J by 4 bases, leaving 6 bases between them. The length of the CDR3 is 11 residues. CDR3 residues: CASSKGYGYTF. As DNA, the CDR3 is TGTGCCAGCAGCAAGGGCTATGGCTACACCTTC.

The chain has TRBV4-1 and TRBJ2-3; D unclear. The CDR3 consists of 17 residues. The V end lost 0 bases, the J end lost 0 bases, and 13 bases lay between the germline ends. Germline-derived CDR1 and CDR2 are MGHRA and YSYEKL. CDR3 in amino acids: CASSQEGRAYSTDTQYF. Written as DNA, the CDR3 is TGCGCCAGCAGCCAAGAAGGAAGGGCCTACAGCACAGATACGCAGTATTTT.

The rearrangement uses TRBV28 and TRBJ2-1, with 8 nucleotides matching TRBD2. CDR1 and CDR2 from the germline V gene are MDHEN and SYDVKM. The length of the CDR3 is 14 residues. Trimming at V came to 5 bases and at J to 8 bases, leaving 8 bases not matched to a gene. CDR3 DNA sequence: TGTGCCAGCAGTCCCGGGGGGGCCATCGATGAGCAGTTCTTC. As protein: CASSPGGAIDEQFF.

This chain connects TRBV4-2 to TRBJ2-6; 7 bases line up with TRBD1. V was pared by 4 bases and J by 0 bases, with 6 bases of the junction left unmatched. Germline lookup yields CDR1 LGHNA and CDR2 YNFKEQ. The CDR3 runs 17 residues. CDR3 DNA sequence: TGTGCCAGCAGCCGTGACAGGGACAGCTCTGGGGCCAACGTCCTGACTTTC. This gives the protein CASSRDRDSSGANVLTF.

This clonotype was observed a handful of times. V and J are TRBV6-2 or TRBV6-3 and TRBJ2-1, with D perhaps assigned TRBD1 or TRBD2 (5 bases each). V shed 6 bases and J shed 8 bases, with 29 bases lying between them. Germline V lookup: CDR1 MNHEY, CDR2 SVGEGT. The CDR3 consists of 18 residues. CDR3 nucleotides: TGTGCCAGCAGCGTAGTCCCTCAATGGGGACCTACAAGCGATGAGCAGTTCTTC. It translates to CASSVVPQWGPTSDEQFF.

CDR3 DNA: TGTGCCAGCAGCCACGAAAGGGACTGGGTAACAGATACGCAGTATTTT. Protein: CASSHERDWVTDTQYF. The J gene is TRBJ2-3, the V gene TRBV4-2, with D tentatively TRBD2 (6 bases). Germline V gene sequence: CDR1 LGHNA, CDR2 YNFKEQ. The CDR3 is 16 amino acids. V lost 3 bases and J 3 bases, leaving 16 bases between the germline ends.